This TCR beta chain was recorded in a study of blood T cell repertoires in COVID-19. The wider study: Material from acute and convalescent COVID-19 was sourced from the United States, Italy and Spain.

Under the authors' procedure: Nucleated cell counts were estimated from reference gene primer amplification. The method was immunoSEQ multiplex PCR; TCRdb's version includes in-frame clones alone and lacks a portion of them. Clone size and V and J calls were adopted from that table, with D and trimming inferred from the DNA. Of about 250,000 clones in the sample, 70% to 90% were seen once. Trimming cost V 3 bases and J 4 bases; bases outside gene matches: 8. This CDR3 has 16 amino acids. From germline, CDR1 is KGHSH and CDR2 LQKENI. The source of this sequence is a man aged 18 to 35 with active or convalescent COVID-19. V gene TRBV18 combines with J gene TRBJ1-2; TRBD1 matches 10 bases. The sequenced sample consisted of peripheral blood. The CDR3 sequence: CASSPQRDRGSYGYTF. The CDR3 DNA reads as TGTGCCAGCTCACCCCAAAGGGACAGGGGAAGCTATGGCTACACCTTC.